This TCR beta chain comes out of a study of identical twins. This clonotype was found many times. The CDR3 is 14 residues long. CDR1 SGHRS and CDR2 YFSETQ come from the germline V gene. Trimming took 5 bases from V and 2 from J; bases not matched to a gene: 3. cDNA carried unique molecular identifiers, and a universal primer site was added by template switching. TCRdb ran MiXCR on the 5' RACE reads and lists one entry per CDR3 protein. The repertoire holds approximately 500,000 distinct CDR3 sequences, 20% to 25% seen once, with about 3% in the top ten. These sequences were also reported in another study, on T cells expressing NK-cell markers.

The rearrangement joins TRBV5-1 to TRBJ2-1, with TRBD1 identical over 8 bases. Input material: CD4+ T cells sorted from blood. The receptor's source is a woman under 30 in good health. The CDR3 DNA follows: TGCGCCAGCAGGTTGACAGGGGCCTACAATGAGCAGTTCTTC. It codes for CASRLTGAYNEQFF.